This T cell receptor beta chain was recovered during a study of blood T cell repertoires in COVID-19. Measured with immunoSEQ multiplex PCR; TCRdb has only the in-frame clones, and not every one. The table shows about 400,000 clones, with around nine tenths occurring only once. CDR3 length equals 12 residues. The V gene's germline CDR1 is SGHTA and CDR2 FQGNSA. Between the trimmed V and J ends, which lost 7 bases and 8 bases, there was a span of 15 bases. The TCR sequence derives from a woman in her 30s who had recovered from COVID-19. Sequenced material: PBMCs or T cells enriched from blood (not recorded which). The rearrangement joins TRBV7-2 to TRBJ2-7, with D perhaps TRBD2 (6 bases). CDR3 in DNA: TGTGCCAGCACCGGATCTAGCGAACAGCAGTACTTC. The encoded protein is CASTGSSEQQYF.